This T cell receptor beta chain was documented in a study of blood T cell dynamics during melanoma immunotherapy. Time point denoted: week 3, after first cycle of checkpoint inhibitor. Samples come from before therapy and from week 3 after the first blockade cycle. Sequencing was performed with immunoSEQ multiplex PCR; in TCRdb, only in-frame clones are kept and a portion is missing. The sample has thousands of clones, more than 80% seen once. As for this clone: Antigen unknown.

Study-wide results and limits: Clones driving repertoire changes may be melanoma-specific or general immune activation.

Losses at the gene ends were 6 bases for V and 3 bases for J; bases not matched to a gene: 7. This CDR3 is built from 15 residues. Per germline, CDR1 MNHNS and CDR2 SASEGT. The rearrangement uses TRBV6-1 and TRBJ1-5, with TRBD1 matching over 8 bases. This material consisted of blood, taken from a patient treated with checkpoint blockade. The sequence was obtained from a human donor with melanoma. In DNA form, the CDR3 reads TGTGCCAGCAGACCTGACAGGGGCGACAATCAGCCCCAGCATTTT. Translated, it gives CASRPDRGDNQPQHF.